This passage covers 28 T cell receptor beta chains from one sample sequenced in a study of OX40 agonist ivuxolimab in advanced cancers. Libraries were prepared by immunoSEQ multiplex PCR; TCRdb keeps only in-frame clonotypes and omits some of them. The table shows roughly 110,000 clones, with about nine tenths occurring only once. The sequenced sample was CD4+ or CD8+ T cells sorted from blood, obtained in a trial of the OX40 agonist ivuxolimab. Receptor source: an adult with an advanced solid tumor such as melanoma, head and neck, liver or kidney cancer.

J is TRBJ1-2 and V is TRBV30; D is uncertain. Germline CDR1 and CDR2: GTSNPN and SVGIG (reference sequence). V lost 0 bases and J 7 bases, leaving 12 bases between the germline ends. The CDR3 runs to 13 residues. Here the CDR3 reads CAWSVLGTLGYTF. The CDR3 coding sequence is TGTGCCTGGAGTGTACTGGGAACGCTTGGCTACACCTTC.

The chain combines TRBV7-2 with TRBJ2-5; tentatively, D is TRBD1 (6 bases). The CDR3 consists of 15 residues. The V and J ends lost 5 bases and 4 bases respectively, with 17 bases between them. Per germline, CDR1 SGHTA and CDR2 FQGNSA. In nucleotides, the CDR3 is TGTGCCAGCAGCCAACCGGGACATACCCCAGAGACCCAGTACTTC. Amino acid sequence: CASSQPGHTPETQYF.

The chain joins TRBV7-9 to TRBJ2-7; tentatively, D is TRBD1 (7 bases). Deletions cut 9 bases from V and 3 bases from J, with 18 bases between. The CDR3 length is 14 residues. From germline, CDR1 is SEHNR and CDR2 FQNEAQ (reference sequence). The CDR3 protein is CASTLQGGIYEQYF. Written as DNA, the CDR3 is TGTGCCAGTACGTTGCAGGGGGGAATCTACGAGCAGTACTTC.

The chain joins TRBV5-1 to TRBJ2-3; 10 bases are shared with TRBD2. Germline V gene lookup returns CDR1 SGHRS and CDR2 YFSETQ. The V segment lost 3 bases and the J segment 5 bases; nucleotides outside the gene matches: 3. CDR3 length: 14 amino acids. DNA for the CDR3: TGCGCCAGCAGCTGGACTAGCGGAGGAGATACGCAGTATTTT. Its protein product is CASSWTSGGDTQYF. The entire variable domain, with the rest obtained from reference TRBV5-1 and TRBJ2-3, is as follows: KAGVTQTPRYLIKTRGQQVTLSCSPISGHRSVSWYQQTPGQGLQFLFEYFSETQRNKGNFPGRFSGRQFSNSRSEMNVSTLELGDSALYLCASSWTSGGDTQYFGPGTRLTVL.

V is TRBV13 and J is TRBJ2-3; 9 nucleotides line up with TRBD2. The junction had 19 bases not matched to a gene; V was cut back by 5 bases and J by 10 bases. Germline CDR1 is PRHDT and CDR2 is FYEKMQ (reference sequence). The CDR3 runs 17 residues. The DNA of the CDR3 is TGTGCCAGCAGCCGTTGGGAGCGGGGGGCAGATGAGGATGCGCAGTATTTT. Encoded protein: CASSRWERGADEDAQYF. Filled out from reference TRBV13 and TRBJ2-3, the complete variable domain reads AAGVIQSPRHLIKEKRETATLKCYPIPRHDTVYWYQQGPGQDPQFLISFYEKMQSDKGSIPDRFSAQQFSDYHSELNMSSLELGDSALYFCASSRWERGADEDAQYFGPGTRLTVL.

The chain links TRBV9 to TRBJ1-2; D gene uncertain. V lost 0 bases to trimming and J lost 0 bases, with 6 bases between them. The CDR3 spans 14 residues. Looked up from germline, CDR1 is SGDLS and CDR2 is YYNGEE. CDR3 nucleotides: TGTGCCAGCAGCGTAGCGCCAGCTAACTATGGCTACACCTTC. It codes for CASSVAPANYGYTF.

The rearrangement uses TRBV28 and TRBJ1-3; TRBD1 matches 10 bases. The CDR3 sequence is 15 residues long. Germline trimming cut 6 bases from V and 7 bases from J; bases unmatched to any gene: 9. CDR1 is MDHEN, CDR2 SYDVKM, per germline. The CDR3 coding sequence is TGTGCCAGCAGACCCGGGACAGGGGTTGGGAACACCATATATTTT. Protein product: CASRPGTGVGNTIYF. The variable domain in full, completed from reference TRBV28 and TRBJ1-3, reads DVKVTQSSRYLVKRTGEKVFLECVQDMDHENMFWYRQDPGLGLRLIYFSYDVKMKEKGDIPEGYSVSREKKERFSLILESASTNQTSMYLCASRPGTGVGNTIYFGEGSWLTVV.

The J gene is TRBJ2-3, the V gene TRBV27; the D is unclear. The V and J ends lost 3 bases and 2 bases respectively, with 6 bases between them. The CDR3 totals 13 residues. Germline CDR1 reads MNHEY; CDR2 reads SMNVEV (reference sequence). The CDR3 sequence: CASSLRYTDTQYF. In DNA form, the CDR3 reads TGTGCCAGCAGTTTGCGGTACACAGATACGCAGTATTTT.

J is TRBJ2-1 and V is TRBV30; no definite D call. Germline CDR1 is GTSNPN and CDR2 is SVGIG (reference sequence). V shed 0 bases and J shed 12 bases, with 18 bases lying between them. The CDR3 extends over 14 amino acids. CDR3 sequence (DNA): TGTGCCTGGAGTGTAGCAGAGGCTAAAGCTTGGCAGTTCTTC. Amino acid sequence: CAWSVAEAKAWQFF.

This clone was seen a few times. The chain carries TRBV2 and TRBJ1-1; a possible D gene is TRBD1 (5 bases). V was cut by 8 bases and J by 1 base, with 8 bases left in between. The CDR3 extends over 12 amino acids. Germline lookup yields CDR1 SNHLY and CDR2 FYNNEI. The chain's CDR3 is CASGQGNTEAFF. Here the CDR3 DNA reads TGTGCCAGCGGCCAGGGGAACACTGAAGCTTTCTTT.

The rearrangement links TRBV5-1 to TRBJ2-1; D is perhaps TRBD1 (6 bases). This CDR3 has 13 amino acids. V was cut by 3 bases and J by 3 bases, with 7 bases left in between. Germline V CDR1 and CDR2: SGHRS, YFSETQ. The DNA for the CDR3 is TGCGCCAGCAGCTCACAGGGCTACAATGAGCAGTTCTTC. It yields the protein CASSSQGYNEQFF.

The chain uses TRBV30 and TRBJ1-5; 9 bases are a match to TRBD1. The CDR3 extends over 14 amino acids. J was trimmed by 4 bases and V by 2 bases; bases with no gene match: 3. Germline lookup yields CDR1 GTSNPN and CDR2 SVGIG (reference sequence). The CDR3 reads CAWSPGTGNQPQHF. The CDR3 nucleotides are TGTGCCTGGAGTCCCGGGACAGGGAATCAGCCCCAGCATTTT.

The rearrangement uses TRBV6-5 and TRBJ2-7, with D unclear. Germline lookup yields CDR1 MNHEY and CDR2 SVGAGI. The ends were cut back, 6 bases at V and 2 bases at J, with 17 bases in the middle. The CDR3 spans 15 residues. DNA of the CDR3: TGTGCCAGCAGGCTTTTTTCTCTGGCGGCCTACGAGCAGTACTTC. This encodes CASRLFSLAAYEQYF.

The rearrangement uses TRBV13 and TRBJ1-1, with TRBD1 matching 9 bases. Looked up from germline, CDR1 is PRHDT and CDR2 is FYEKMQ (reference sequence). The CDR3 totals 13 residues. V lost 2 bases to trimming and J lost 11 bases; unmatched junction nucleotides: 6. Here the CDR3 reads CASSLLTGGSAFF. CDR3 coding DNA: TGTGCCAGCAGCTTATTGACAGGGGGTTCGGCTTTCTTT.

This chain connects TRBV7-2 to TRBJ2-5, with D unclear. This CDR3 is 13 amino acids long. Germline V gives CDR1 SGHTA, CDR2 FQGNSA. With 1 base removed from V and 6 bases from J, the gap between germline ends came to 9 bases. The CDR3 nucleotides are TGTGCCAGCAGCTTAGGCGAAAAGCAGACCCAGTACTTC. Amino acid sequence: CASSLGEKQTQYF.

The J gene is TRBJ1-5, the V gene TRBV28; 7 bases agree with TRBD1. CDR1 and CDR2 from the germline V gene are MDHEN and SYDVKM. V lost 5 bases to trimming and J lost 4 bases; unmatched junction nucleotides: 5. There are 14 residues in the CDR3. The CDR3 sequence: CASSPIQGNQPQHF. In DNA form, the CDR3 reads TGTGCCAGCAGTCCGATACAGGGGAATCAGCCCCAGCATTTT.

The chain joins TRBV5-1 to TRBJ1-1; 7 bases map to TRBD1. CDR3 length: 16 residues. After removal of 0 bases from V and 7 bases from J, the junction contained 12 bases not matched to a gene. CDR1 and CDR2 (germline): SGHRS, YFSETQ. CDR3 sequence (DNA): TGCGCCAGCAGCTTGGAGGCCCGACAGGGAAGGAATGAAGCTTTCTTT. Translation: CASSLEARQGRNEAFF.

The J gene is TRBJ1-6, the V gene TRBV27, with 7 bases that match TRBD1. CDR3 length equals 18 residues. V gave up 6 bases and J gave up 7 bases; unmatched junction bases: 18. CDR1 and CDR2 (germline): MNHEY, SMNVEV (reference sequence). The DNA of the CDR3 is TGTGCCAGCAGCACGGCCCCGGACAGGCGAAGCTTGAATTCACCCCTCCACTTT. This codes for CASSTAPDRRSLNSPLHF.

V gene TRBV28 combines with J gene TRBJ2-1, with 7 bases aligning to TRBD1. Trimming at V came to 6 bases and at J to 0 bases, leaving 5 bases not matched to a gene. The germline gives CDR1 MDHEN, CDR2 SYDVKM. The length of the CDR3 is 15 residues. The CDR3 nucleotides are TGTGCCAGCAGCTGGACAGGAAGCTCCTACAATGAGCAGTTCTTC. This sequence encodes CASSWTGSSYNEQFF.

The chain has TRBV27 and TRBJ1-2; D perhaps matches TRBD1 (5 bases). The ends were cut back, 2 bases at V and 4 bases at J, with 14 bases in the middle. CDR3 length: 15 amino acids. Germline V lookup: CDR1 MNHEY, CDR2 SMNVEV (reference sequence). The CDR3 sequence is CASSLAPGAVYGYTF. The CDR3 DNA is TGTGCCAGCAGTTTAGCCCCCGGGGCCGTCTATGGCTACACCTTC.

The gene calls are TRBV4-1 and TRBJ1-5; D gene ambiguous. CDR3 length equals 16 residues. Germline V gene sequence: CDR1 MGHRA, CDR2 YSYEKL. Between the trimmed V and J ends, which lost 0 bases and 5 bases, there was a span of 14 bases. CDR3 protein: CASSQDQVYSYQPQHF. The CDR3 nucleotides read TGCGCCAGCAGCCAAGATCAGGTGTACAGTTATCAGCCCCAGCATTTT.

The chain is built from TRBV28 and TRBJ2-3, with 7 bases aligning to TRBD2. CDR1 is MDHEN, CDR2 SYDVKM, per germline. The ends lost 6 bases at V and 5 bases at J; junction bases unmatched: 5. The CDR3 covers 13 residues. DNA of the CDR3: TGTGCCAGCAGGGTAGCGGGCCGAGATACGCAGTATTTT. Translating gives CASRVAGRDTQYF.

The chain has TRBV9 and TRBJ2-1; 9 bases align to TRBD2. Germline V gives CDR1 SGDLS, CDR2 YYNGEE. The CDR3 consists of 15 residues. The V gene end was trimmed by 0 bases and the J gene end by 6 bases; junction bases not matched to a gene: 4. This CDR3 is CASSVGPAGGNEQFF. The CDR3 nucleotides are TGTGCCAGCAGCGTAGGGCCAGCGGGGGGCAATGAGCAGTTCTTC. The whole variable domain, remainder taken from reference TRBV9 and TRBJ2-1, is DSGVTQTPKHLITATGQRVTLRCSPRSGDLSVYWYQQSLDQGLQFLIQYYNGEERAKGNILERFSAQQFPDLHSELNLSSLELGDSALYFCASSVGPAGGNEQFFGPGTRLTVL.

V gene TRBV4-3 combines with J gene TRBJ2-1; D ambiguous. The germline CDR1 and CDR2 sequences are LGHNA and YSLEER. Trimming removed 4 bases from V and 4 bases from J, with 11 bases in between. CDR3 length: 14 amino acids. As DNA, the CDR3 is TGCGCCAGCAGCCTAGAGGACGGTTACAATGAGCAGTTCTTC. Protein sequence: CASSLEDGYNEQFF.

The chain links TRBV7-2 to TRBJ2-5; 8 bases are shared with TRBD1. The CDR3 consists of 14 residues. V was pared by 6 bases and J by 4 bases, with 7 bases of the junction left unmatched. Germline CDR1 is SGHTA and CDR2 is FQGNSA. CDR3: CASSRTGLLETQYF. DNA for the CDR3: TGTGCCAGCAGTCGGACAGGGTTGTTAGAGACCCAGTACTTC.

The V call is TRBV6-5, the J call TRBJ1-4, with 7 bases lining up with TRBD1. With 7 bases clipped from V and 6 bases from J, the junction kept 8 bases outside the gene matches. The CDR3 spans 14 residues. Germline assignment: CDR1 MNHEY and CDR2 SVGAGI. The CDR3 sequence: CASTLQGRDEKLFF. CDR3 bases: TGTGCCAGCACCTTACAGGGGAGGGATGAAAAACTGTTTTTT.

The chain combines TRBV6-5 with TRBJ1-4, with D maybe TRBD1 (6 bases). The length of the CDR3 is 16 residues. Trimming stripped 0 bases from V and 7 bases from J, with 15 bases between. The V gene's germline CDR1 is MNHEY and CDR2 SVGAGI. CDR3 loop: CASSYSTGGAGEKLFF. The CDR3 DNA reads as TGTGCCAGCAGTTACTCGACGGGGGGCGCAGGTGAAAAACTGTTTTTT.

V is TRBV5-1 and J is TRBJ1-5; D is possibly TRBD1 (6 bases). Germline CDR1 and CDR2: SGHRS and YFSETQ. The CDR3 runs 14 residues. The ends were cut back, 0 bases at V and 5 bases at J, with 9 bases in the middle. The CDR3 DNA reads TGCGCCAGCAGCTTGGTAGGGGGTGATCAGCCCCAGCATTTT. The encoded protein is CASSLVGGDQPQHF. Together with reference TRBV5-1 and TRBJ1-5, the CDR3 gives the full variable domain: KAGVTQTPRYLIKTRGQQVTLSCSPISGHRSVSWYQQTPGQGLQFLFEYFSETQRNKGNFPGRFSGRQFSNSRSEMNVSTLELGDSALYLCASSLVGGDQPQHFGDGTRLSIL.